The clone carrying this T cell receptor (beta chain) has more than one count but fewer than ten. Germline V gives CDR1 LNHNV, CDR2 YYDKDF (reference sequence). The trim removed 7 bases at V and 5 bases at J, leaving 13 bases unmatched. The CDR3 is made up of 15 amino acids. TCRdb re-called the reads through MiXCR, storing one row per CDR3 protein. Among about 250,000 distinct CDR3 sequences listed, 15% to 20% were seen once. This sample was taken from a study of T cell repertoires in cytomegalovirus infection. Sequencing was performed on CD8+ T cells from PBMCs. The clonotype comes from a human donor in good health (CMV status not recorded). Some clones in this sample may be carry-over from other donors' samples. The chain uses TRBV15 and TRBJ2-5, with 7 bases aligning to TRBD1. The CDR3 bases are TGTGCCACCAACGCCGGGACAGATACTTCGGAGACCCAGTACTTC. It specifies CATNAGTDTSETQYF.